This T cell receptor (beta chain) was sequenced during a study of graft-versus-host responses after intestinal transplantation. Across the study: Anti-thymocyte globulin was used for induction in all recipients, who then took tacrolimus and steroids for around 3 years. Overall study findings and caveats: The marrow of recipients harbored GvH clones, and ileum or blood showed some of them first.

In regard to this clone: The antigen remains undetermined.

Germline V lookup: CDR1 SGHAT, CDR2 FQNNGV. This CDR3 is built from 14 residues. Germline trimming cut 8 bases from V and 6 bases from J; bases unmatched to any gene: 8. This table comes from immunoSEQ multiplex PCR, and its TCRdb copy is limited to in-frame clones, with some not included. The sample carries around 45,000 clones, less than 95% recorded once. Sequencing was performed on PBMCs, taken 330 to 350 days after intestinal transplant. The clonotype originates from a human patient who received an intestinal transplant, so some T cells may come from the graft donor. The V call is TRBV11-2, the J call TRBJ2-7; TRBD2 matches at 12 bases. This CDR3 reads CASRTLAGGGEQYF. In DNA form, the CDR3 reads TGTGCCAGCCGTACACTAGCGGGAGGTGGCGAGCAGTACTTC. Using reference TRBV11-2 and TRBJ2-7 for the parts outside the CDR3, the full variable domain is EAGVAQSPRYKIIEKRQSVAFWCNPISGHATLYWYQQILGQGPKLLIQFQNNGVVDDSQLPKDRFSAERLKGVDSTLKIQPAKLEDSAVYLCASRTLAGGGEQYFGPGTRLTVT.